The entry below describes one TCR beta chain. What it binds is unknown. The sample belongs to a study of beta chain features in type 1 diabetes. Expressed TCRB transcripts were sequenced, since all the RNA that had been isolated was reverse transcribed. The method was immunoSEQ multiplex PCR; TCRdb's version includes in-frame clones alone and lacks a portion of them. Among some 900,000 clones listed, roughly a sixth were seen once. V was pared by 4 bases and J by 9 bases, with 12 bases between. Per the germline V gene, CDR1 is MDHEN and CDR2 is SYDVKM. The CDR3 runs to 12 residues. Whole-study results and caveats: It was possible that PCR favored shorter templates, equally so in patients and controls.

The chain has TRBV28 and TRBJ1-2; D is unclear. The sequenced material came from naive CD4+ T cells from blood. This clonotype was sampled from a woman aged 18-35 years in good health. The CDR3 spells CASSSPGRSYTF. CDR3 coding DNA: TGTGCCAGCAGTTCTCCGGGTCGTAGCTACACCTTC.